One and the same sample provided the 22 T cell receptor beta chains below, sequenced in a study of type 1 and type 2 diabetes patients. The PCR template was genomic DNA. Multiplex PCR with 30 forward and 13 reverse primers amplified the TCR beta CDR3. TCRdb passed the multiplex PCR reads through MiXCR, listing each CDR3 protein once. The sample gives fewer than 350,000 distinct CDR3 sequences, around 47% of which show up once; roughly 15% is in the top ten. The source material was peripheral blood mononuclear cells (PBMCs). The receptors derive from a man younger than 35 with type 2 diabetes.

The chain carries TRBV27 and TRBJ2-1, with D perhaps TRBD1 (5 bases). This CDR3 region has 15 residues. In germline, CDR1 is MNHEY, CDR2 SMNVEV (reference sequence). V lost 1 base and J lost 0, with 7 bases in between. CDR3 DNA sequence: TGTGCCAGCAGTTTATGGACATACTCCTACAATGAGCAGTTCTTC. Amino acids: CASSLWTYSYNEQFF.

This clonotype was observed a handful of times. The chain has TRBV12-3 or TRBV12-4 and TRBJ1-2; no definite D call. The CDR3 sequence is 14 residues long. Trimming took 5 bases from V and 2 from J, leaving 12 bases between them. CDR3 bases: TGTGCCAGCAGTCGGCGCCTGGGGAACTATGGCTACACCTTC. Amino acid sequence: CASSRRLGNYGYTF.

As regards this clonotype: The junction shows a germline mismatch at one end, possibly a read error. The chain links TRBV7-3 to TRBJ2-1; possibly TRBD2 for D (5 bases). The CDR3 runs to 12 residues. Germline V gives CDR1 SGHTA, CDR2 FQGTGA. CDR3 region: CASSLTGYEQFF. The CDR3 coding sequence is TGTGCTAGCAGCTTAACGGGGTATGAGCAGTTCTTC.

The rearrangement uses TRBV14 and TRBJ1-3; 11 nucleotides line up with TRBD1. The CDR3 spans 16 residues. With 1 base clipped from V and 4 bases from J, the junction kept 3 bases outside the gene matches. The germline gives CDR1 SGHDN, CDR2 FVKESK. CDR3 amino acids: CASSQGTGGGGNTIYF. CDR3 coding DNA: TGTGCCAGCAGCCAAGGGACAGGGGGCGGCGGAAACACCATATATTTT.

This clonotype was seen more than once but under ten times. V is TRBV9 and J is TRBJ2-7; 7 positions match TRBD2. This CDR3 has 13 residues. Per germline, CDR1 SGDLS and CDR2 YYNGEE. V lost 7 bases and J lost 5; bases outside the gene matches: 9. CDR3 coding DNA: TGTGCCAGCCAGAGCGGGACCGACGACGAGCAGTACTTC. It encodes CASQSGTDDEQYF.

A note on this clonotype: This may stem from a read error, because a much larger clone lies one nucleotide away. The missing conserved phenylalanine or tryptophan at the end of this CDR3 makes a read error likely. V usage is TRBV19 and J usage is TRBJ2-7; 10 nucleotides match TRBD1. CDR1 and CDR2 (germline): LNHDA, SQIVND (reference sequence). J lost 6 bases, V lost 3 bases, and 5 bases had no gene match. CDR3 length equals 14 residues. The CDR3 nucleotides read TGTGCCAGTAGTATCACGACAGGGGGCGGCGAGCAGTACATC. Amino acid sequence: CASSITTGGGEQYI.

Only a few counts were recorded for this clonotype. The V and J genes are TRBV29-1 and TRBJ1-5; 7 bases align to TRBD1. The CDR3 length is 14 residues. Per the germline V gene, CDR1 is SQVTM and CDR2 is ANQGSEA. J was trimmed by 6 bases and V by 6 bases; bases with no gene match: 11. The CDR3 DNA reads as TGCAGCGTGAGAGAAGGGACAGAGGCTCAGCCCCAGCATTTT. It translates to CSVREGTEAQPQHF.

The chain joins TRBV6-1 to TRBJ1-1, with 8 bases matching TRBD1. With V trimmed by 5 bases and J by 2 bases, 13 bases remained unmatched. The germline CDR1 and CDR2 sequences are MNHNS and SASEGT. The CDR3 spans 17 residues. The CDR3 loop reads CASSTPGQVNLNTEAFF. The CDR3 DNA follows: TGTGCCAGCAGTACGCCGGGACAGGTTAACTTAAACACTGAAGCTTTCTTT.

The rearrangement links TRBV24-1 to TRBJ1-4, with D maybe TRBD1 (6 bases). The germline V gene has CDR1 KGHDR and CDR2 SFDVKD. CDR3 length: 15 residues. The germline V and J ends were trimmed by 5 bases and 1 base, with 10 bases remaining between them. The CDR3 DNA is TGTGCCACCAGTGCCCCACAGGGAACTAATGAAAAACTGTTTTTT. It specifies CATSAPQGTNEKLFF.

The chain couples TRBV6-5 to TRBJ2-6; no definite D call. CDR3 length: 13 amino acids. Trimming shortened V by 8 bases and J by 0 bases, and 5 bases separated the two germline ends. Germline-derived CDR1 and CDR2 are MNHEY and SVGAGI. The CDR3 region is CASHGSGANVLTF. Written as DNA, the CDR3 is TGTGCCAGCCACGGCTCTGGGGCCAACGTCCTGACTTTC.

The J gene is TRBJ1-2, the V gene TRBV6-5; the D is unclear. CDR3 length: 12 amino acids. Trimming removed 6 bases from V and 7 bases from J, with 12 bases in between. From germline, CDR1 is MNHEY and CDR2 SVGAGI. DNA for the CDR3: TGTGCCAGCAGCCCCAATTATGTTGGCTACACCTTC. Encoded protein: CASSPNYVGYTF.

The sample holds a few counts of this clonotype. The V and J genes are TRBV13 and TRBJ2-7, with D tentatively TRBD2 (5 bases). The CDR3 contains 15 residues. The V end was cut by 5 bases, the J end by 5 bases, with 19 bases between. Looked up from germline, CDR1 is PRHDT and CDR2 is FYEKMQ (reference sequence). This CDR3 is CASSAPWETRNEQYF. In nucleotides, the CDR3 is TGTGCCAGCAGCGCTCCATGGGAGACGAGGAACGAGCAGTACTTC.

This chain connects TRBV28 to TRBJ2-7; 7 nucleotides agree with TRBD1. The length of the CDR3 is 16 residues. Germline V CDR1 and CDR2: MDHEN, SYDVKM. V lost 3 bases to trimming and J lost 4 bases; unmatched junction nucleotides: 12. The CDR3 DNA follows: TGTGCCAGCAGTTTGGCCCAGGACTTCAGGGGGTACGAGCAGTACTTC. It specifies CASSLAQDFRGYEQYF.

The DNA of the CDR3 is TGTGCCAGCAGTTCCTCAAGCTCCTACGAGCAGTACTTC. Translating gives CASSSSSSYEQYF. The chain couples TRBV2 to TRBJ2-7, with D uncertain. The V end was cut by 5 bases, the J end by 0 bases, with 8 bases between. CDR3 size: 13 residues. Germline V gene lookup returns CDR1 SNHLY and CDR2 FYNNEI.

This clonotype came up a few times. This chain joins TRBV10-3 and TRBJ2-5; a weak D match, TRBD1 (6 bases). The germline V and J ends were trimmed by 6 bases and 1 base, with 27 bases remaining between them. Germline assignment: CDR1 ENHRY and CDR2 SYGVKD. The CDR3 has 19 amino acids. CDR3 in amino acids: CAIRASLLGGLNLQETQYF. In DNA form, the CDR3 reads TGTGCCATCAGAGCCTCCTTACTTGGGGGCCTTAACCTCCAAGAGACCCAGTACTTC.

The CDR3 reads CAISARVGAGEKLFF. The CDR3 region has the DNA TGTGCCATCAGTGCACGAGTCGGGGCGGGTGAAAAACTGTTTTTT. The chain carries TRBV10-3 and TRBJ1-4; perhaps TRBD1 as D (5 bases). The V end was cut by 4 bases, the J end by 7 bases, with 16 bases between. The CDR3 contains 15 residues. Germline CDR1 is ENHRY and CDR2 is SYGVKD.

This chain links TRBV9 with TRBJ2-7; D gene ambiguous. V lost 3 bases and J lost 6, with 7 bases in between. CDR1 and CDR2 (germline): SGDLS, YYNGEE. CDR3 size: 11 residues. CDR3 region: CASSGEGEQYF. CDR3 DNA sequence: TGTGCCAGCAGCGGAGAAGGCGAGCAGTACTTC.

V is TRBV5-1 and J is TRBJ2-3; 8 bases agree with TRBD2. CDR1 and CDR2 (germline): SGHRS, YFSETQ. The ends lost 0 bases at V and 5 bases at J; junction bases unmatched: 17. The CDR3 is 19 residues long. CDR3 DNA sequence: TGCGCCAGCAGCTTGGCCGAGGGACATAGCCGGGGGGGCTTAGATACGCAGTATTTT. Amino acids: CASSLAEGHSRGGLDTQYF.

Turning to this clonotype: A read error may produce the germline difference seen at one junction end. V usage is TRBV12-3 or TRBV12-4 and J usage is TRBJ2-2, with TRBD1 as a possible D gene (6 bases). This CDR3 contains 16 residues. The CDR3 sequence is CATSDPRDTNTGELFF. The CDR3 nucleotides are TGTGCCACCAGTGATCCTCGGGACACGAACACCGGGGAGCTGTTTTTT.

There are many counts of this clonotype. The chain uses TRBV7-9 and TRBJ2-5, with unresolved D. Germline V CDR1 and CDR2: SEHNR, FQNEAQ (reference sequence). The CDR3 covers 12 residues. V shed 5 bases and J shed 5 bases, with 9 bases lying between them. The CDR3 loop reads CASSKLGETQYF. The CDR3 bases are TGTGCCAGCAGCAAATTAGGGGAGACCCAGTACTTC.

Of note for this clonotype: A read error may account for a junction end that differs from germline. The chain has TRBV2 and TRBJ1-5, with 7 positions matching TRBD1. The CDR3 totals 17 residues. Germline V lookup: CDR1 SNHLY, CDR2 FYNNEI. Here the CDR3 reads CAGSGTVEFYSNQPQHF. The CDR3, as DNA: TGTGCCGGCAGCGGGACAGTCGAATTCTATAGCAATCAGCCCCAGCATTTT.

The V and J genes are TRBV7-9 and TRBJ2-5, with 8 nucleotides matching TRBD2. The CDR3 runs 15 residues. Germline CDR1 SEHNR, CDR2 FQNEAQ (reference sequence). V lost 5 bases and J lost 5; bases outside the gene matches: 10. The CDR3 spells CASSITGGEGETQYF. Here the CDR3 DNA reads TGTGCCAGCAGCATTACCGGGGGGGAGGGGGAGACCCAGTACTTC. Full variable domain (missing parts from reference TRBV7-9 and TRBJ2-5): DTGVSQNPRHKITKRGQNVTFRCDPISEHNRLYWYRQTLGQGPEFLTYFQNEAQLEKSRLLSDRFSAERPKGSFSTLEIQRTEQGDSAMYLCASSITGGEGETQYFGPGTRLLVL.